The 25 T cell receptor beta chains below were found in one sample sequenced in a study of T cell responses to AZD1222 COVID-19 vaccine. TCRdb's copy holds only in-frame clones and misses some; the assay was immunoSEQ multiplex PCR. The sample contains some 130,000 clones, 75% to 90% of which appear only once. The sample consisted of peripheral blood, taken on day 0 of AZD1222 vaccination. Receptors originate from an adult in good health.

This clone came up once. J is TRBJ1-2 and V is TRBV19; 9 bases match TRBD1. CDR1 and CDR2 (germline): LNHDA, SQIVND (reference sequence). The CDR3 covers 15 residues. V gave up 8 bases and J gave up 2 bases; unmatched junction bases: 9. CDR3 in DNA: TGTGCCAGTGGAATACCGGGACAGGGAAACTATGGCTACACCTTC. Encoded protein: CASGIPGQGNYGYTF.

The J gene is TRBJ2-7, the V gene TRBV6-5, with D unclear. CDR1 MNHEY and CDR2 SVGAGI come from the germline V gene. Trimming shortened V by 2 bases and J by 1 base, and 6 bases separated the two germline ends. The length of the CDR3 is 13 residues. CDR3 amino acids: CASSYLRSYEQYF. The CDR3 DNA reads TGTGCCAGCAGTTACCTCAGGTCCTACGAGCAGTACTTC.

J is TRBJ1-6 and V is TRBV27, with D unresolved. Germline CDR1 reads MNHEY; CDR2 reads SMNVEV (reference sequence). The CDR3 is made up of 17 amino acids. The V end lost 6 bases, the J end lost 7 bases, and 22 bases lay between the germline ends. The CDR3 protein is CASSLIPPPAGNSPLHF. The CDR3 bases are TGTGCCAGCAGCCTGATACCCCCTCCGGCGGGAAATTCACCCCTCCACTTT.

This chain connects TRBV5-1 to TRBJ1-4; TRBD1 aligns across 7 bases. The germline CDR1 and CDR2 sequences are SGHRS and YFSETQ. The CDR3 runs to 15 residues. Unmatched junction bases numbered 8, after V lost 1 base and J lost 8 bases. This chain's CDR3 is CASSLYGTDNEKLFF. The CDR3 nucleotides are TGCGCCAGCAGCTTGTATGGGACAGATAACGAAAAACTGTTTTTT.

This sequence joins TRBV24-1 and TRBJ1-4, with unresolved D. The length of the CDR3 is 12 residues. Trimming pared 2 bases from V and 13 bases from J, leaving 10 bases between. Germline loops: CDR1 KGHDR, CDR2 SFDVKD. This CDR3 reads CATSDSTPRLFF. CDR3 DNA: TGTGCCACCAGTGATTCTACTCCGCGACTGTTTTTT.

The genes are TRBV5-1 and TRBJ1-1; TRBD1 might be the D (6 bases). CDR1 is SGHRS, CDR2 YFSETQ, per germline. The CDR3 consists of 17 residues. The V and J ends lost 0 bases and 0 bases respectively, with 15 bases between them. CDR3 loop: CASSLGGGGRMNTEAFF. The CDR3 nucleotides read TGCGCCAGCAGCTTGGGAGGAGGGGGGAGGATGAACACTGAAGCTTTCTTT.

J is TRBJ1-1 and V is TRBV18, with 9 positions matching TRBD1. The V gene's germline CDR1 is KGHSH and CDR2 LQKENI. CDR3 length: 14 amino acids. Losses at the gene ends were 3 bases for V and 7 bases for J; bases not matched to a gene: 6. CDR3 nucleotide sequence: TGTGCCAGCTCACCCGGACAGGGGTTGGGTGAAGCTTTCTTT. Translated, it gives CASSPGQGLGEAFF.

The sample holds a few counts of this clone. V and J are TRBV2 and TRBJ1-1; D is unclear. Trimming cost V 4 bases and J 1 base, with 10 bases left between them. The CDR3 is made up of 14 amino acids. Germline CDR1 reads SNHLY; CDR2 reads FYNNEI. The CDR3 DNA is TGTGCCAGCAGTGGCGCGACAACGAACACTGAAGCTTTCTTT. This codes for CASSGATTNTEAFF. Looking up the rest from reference TRBV2 and TRBJ1-1 gives the full variable domain: EPEVTQTPSHQVTQMGQEVILRCVPISNHLYFYWYRQILGQKVEFLVSFYNNEISEKSEIFDDQFSVERPDGSNFTLKIRSTKLEDSAMYFCASSGATTNTEAFFGQGTRLTVV.

V is TRBV5-6 and J is TRBJ1-6, with 9 bases identical to TRBD1. The germline gives CDR1 SGHDT, CDR2 YYEEEE. With V trimmed by 5 bases and J by 1 base, 4 bases remained unmatched. This CDR3 contains 16 residues. CDR3 loop: CASRRGQGSYNSPLHF. DNA of the CDR3: TGTGCCAGCAGAAGGGGACAGGGATCCTATAATTCACCCCTCCACTTT.

The V and J genes are TRBV9 and TRBJ1-6, with 8 bases matching TRBD1. Germline-derived CDR1 and CDR2 are SGDLS and YYNGEE. CDR3 length equals 16 residues. V shed 0 bases, J shed 9 bases, and the junction held 8 bases outside the gene matches. The CDR3 nucleotides read TGTGCCAGCAGCGTAGGAAGAGGGACAGGCCTTTCACCCCTCCACTTT. Amino acids: CASSVGRGTGLSPLHF. Drawing the rest from reference TRBV9 and TRBJ1-6, the complete variable domain is DSGVTQTPKHLITATGQRVTLRCSPRSGDLSVYWYQQSLDQGLQFLIQYYNGEERAKGNILERFSAQQFPDLHSELNLSSLELGDSALYFCASSVGRGTGLSPLHFGNGTRLTVT.

This chain links TRBV5-5 with TRBJ2-7; weak D call: TRBD1 (5 bases). V was cut by 1 base and J by 7 bases, with 12 bases left in between. The CDR3 sequence is 13 residues long. Germline V gene data show CDR1 as SGHKS and CDR2 as YYEKEE (reference sequence). Written as DNA, the CDR3 is TGTGCCAGCAGCTTGACAGGATTGGGGGAGCAGTACTTC. This translates into CASSLTGLGEQYF.

V gene TRBV27 combines with J gene TRBJ1-6; possible D gene TRBD1, 5 bases. The V end lost 5 bases, the J end lost 7 bases, and 21 bases lay between the germline ends. CDR3 size: 17 residues. Germline CDR1 MNHEY, CDR2 SMNVEV (reference sequence). The DNA of the CDR3 is TGTGCCAGCAGTCCCTACTTCGGGACTGACCGAAATTCACCCCTCCACTTT. It specifies CASSPYFGTDRNSPLHF.

About this clone itself: An end of the junction does not agree with germline; a read error may underlie this. The J gene is TRBJ1-2, the V gene TRBV15; D remains unclear. The CDR3 sequence is 11 residues long. Germline V gene data show CDR1 as LNHNV and CDR2 as YYDKDF (reference sequence). The CDR3: CATSRDYGYTF. CDR3 in DNA: TGTGCCACGAGCAGAGACTATGGCTACACCTTC.

The gene calls are TRBV4-1 and TRBJ2-2, with TRBD1 as a possible D gene (6 bases). This CDR3 spans 15 amino acids. V lost 4 bases and J lost 1, with 10 bases in between. Germline lookup yields CDR1 MGHRA and CDR2 YSYEKL. The CDR3: CASSRIRGNTGELFF. CDR3 nucleotides: TGCGCCAGCAGCCGAATCAGGGGGAACACCGGGGAGCTGTTTTTT.

The rearrangement joins TRBV19 to TRBJ2-1; 7 bases map to TRBD1. V lost 1 base and J lost 9; bases outside the gene matches: 6. CDR1 and CDR2 from the germline V gene are LNHDA and SQIVND (reference sequence). This CDR3 is built from 14 residues. Written as DNA, the CDR3 is TGTGCCAGTAGTATAGGAACAGGGGTACGTGAGCAGTTCTTC. This gives the protein CASSIGTGVREQFF.

The rearrangement joins TRBV24-1 to TRBJ2-3; D unresolved. The germline V gene encodes CDR1 KGHDR and CDR2 SFDVKD. The CDR3 is 15 amino acids. V shed 5 bases and J shed 4 bases, with 15 bases lying between them. In nucleotides, the CDR3 is TGTGCCACCAGTGTCGGACCCCCGGCCCCAGATACGCAGTATTTT. It translates to CATSVGPPAPDTQYF.

This clone was detected once. This chain uses TRBV15 with TRBJ2-5; TRBD1 is a possible D gene (7 bases). The germline V gene encodes CDR1 LNHNV and CDR2 YYDKDF (reference sequence). The V gene lost 0 bases and the J gene lost 5 bases, with 13 bases spanning the gap. This CDR3 comprises 15 residues. The CDR3 sequence is CATSRDRAGGETQYF. The CDR3 nucleotides are TGTGCCACCAGCAGAGATAGGGCAGGGGGGGAGACCCAGTACTTC. Drawing the rest from reference TRBV15 and TRBJ2-5, the complete variable domain is DAMVIQNPRYQVTQFGKPVTLSCSQTLNHNVMYWYQQKSSQAPKLLFHYYDKDFNNEADTPDNFQSRRPNTSFCFLDIRSPGLGDTAMYLCATSRDRAGGETQYFGPGTRLLVL.

The chain joins TRBV7-7 to TRBJ2-3; TRBD1 is a possible D gene (6 bases). This CDR3 comprises 16 residues. V was shortened by 5 bases and J by 3 bases, with 18 bases between the two germline ends. Germline lookup yields CDR1 SSHAT and CDR2 FNYEAQ (reference sequence). The DNA of the CDR3 is TGTGCCAGCAGCCTAAAAACGCATAGGGGGACAGATACGCAGTATTTT. Residues: CASSLKTHRGTDTQYF.

The chain links TRBV12-3 or TRBV12-4 to TRBJ1-3, with D unclear. The V end was cut by 6 bases, the J end by 4 bases, with 4 bases between. The CDR3 loop spans 11 amino acids. The CDR3 is CASSVGNTIYF. The CDR3 DNA sequence: TGTGCCAGCAGCGTGGGAAACACCATATATTTT.

The chain is built from TRBV5-1 and TRBJ2-2; either TRBD1 or TRBD2 may supply D (6 bases each). Deletions cut 4 bases from V and 6 bases from J, with 13 bases between. The germline V gene has CDR1 SGHRS and CDR2 YFSETQ. This CDR3 region has 14 residues. Written as DNA, the CDR3 is TGCGCCAGCAGCCCGGGGGCAGGGGCCGGGGAGCTGTTTTTT. Its protein product is CASSPGAGAGELFF.

J is TRBJ2-1 and V is TRBV5-1; 11 bases align to TRBD2. The CDR3 loop spans 14 amino acids. Trimming cost V 4 bases and J 7 bases; bases outside gene matches: 4. CDR1 and CDR2 (germline): SGHRS, YFSETQ. The CDR3 is CASSPGLAANEQFF. The CDR3 DNA follows: TGCGCCAGCAGCCCGGGACTAGCGGCGAATGAGCAGTTCTTC.

This rearrangement joins TRBV18 to TRBJ1-1; maybe TRBD1 (6 bases). Trimming took 3 bases from V and 1 from J, leaving 18 bases between them. This CDR3 spans 17 amino acids. CDR1 and CDR2 from the germline V gene are KGHSH and LQKENI. The CDR3 loop reads CASSPFDQGSGNTEAFF. The CDR3 coding sequence is TGTGCCAGCTCACCGTTCGACCAGGGGTCGGGGAACACTGAAGCTTTCTTT.

The CDR3 DNA sequence: TGTGCCAGCAGCTTGGAGACAGGGAAGAATGAGCAGTTCTTC. Protein sequence: CASSLETGKNEQFF. This chain connects TRBV7-6 to TRBJ2-1, with TRBD1 identical over 7 bases. V was pared by 3 bases and J by 7 bases, with 6 bases of the junction left unmatched. The CDR3 spans 14 residues. Looked up from germline, CDR1 is SGHVS and CDR2 is FNYEAQ. Based on the CDR3 plus reference TRBV7-6 and TRBJ2-1, the full variable domain is GAGVSQSPRYKVTKRGQDVALRCDPISGHVSLYWYRQALGQGPEFLTYFNYEAQQDKSGLPNDRFSAERPEGSISTLTIQRTEQRDSAMYRCASSLETGKNEQFFGPGTRLTVL.

The chain combines TRBV25-1 with TRBJ2-2; TRBD2 matches 9 bases. The CDR3 covers 17 residues. The germline gives CDR1 MGHDK, CDR2 SYGVNS. V was pared by 6 bases and J by 0 bases, with 8 bases of the junction left unmatched. CDR3 protein: CASSPMRGGTNTGELFF. In nucleotides, the CDR3 is TGTGCCAGCAGCCCCATGCGGGGGGGGACGAACACCGGGGAGCTGTTTTTT.

The gene calls are TRBV6-2 or TRBV6-3 and TRBJ1-1, with 7 bases lining up with TRBD1. The CDR3 runs 17 residues. CDR1 and CDR2 (germline): MNHEY, SVGEGT. Trimming at V came to 2 bases and at J to 0 bases, leaving 9 bases not matched to a gene. For the CDR3, the DNA is TGTGCCAGCAGTTACGGTGGGACAGTGGCTATGAACACTGAAGCTTTCTTT. Amino acids: CASSYGGTVAMNTEAFF.